Listed below are T cell receptor beta chains from one sample, sequenced in a study of blood T cells in healthy people across ages. Using its own MiXCR run on the 5' RACE reads, TCRdb lists one record per CDR3 protein. This table has approximately 810,000 distinct CDR3 sequences, under 30% appearing once. Source material: blood. These receptors all stem from a woman older than 75 in good health. Both conserved end residues are part of each CDR3. The order of the fields is clone size, J gene, V gene, D gene, CDR3 protein, CDR3 DNA. The D gene is left open where the match is weak. Rows give clone size only sometimes, using once, few, many, or a class for an expanded clone.

clone_size: .; j_call: TRBJ1-1; v_call: TRBV20-1; d_call: .; cdr3_aa: CSATDRRSPGTEAFF; cdr3_nt: TGCAGTGCTACCGACAGGCGGTCCCCGGGCACTGAAGCTTTCTTT
clone_size: few; j_call: TRBJ1-2; v_call: TRBV11-2; d_call: TRBD1; cdr3_aa: CASSPWTGTDYGYTF; cdr3_nt: TGTGCCAGCAGCCCCTGGACAGGGACGGACTATGGCTACACCTTC
clone_size: many; j_call: TRBJ2-1; v_call: TRBV7-2; d_call: TRBD2; cdr3_aa: CASSSGLAPDEQFF; cdr3_nt: TGTGCCAGCAGCTCGGGACTAGCGCCTGATGAGCAGTTCTTC
clone_size: .; j_call: TRBJ2-3; v_call: TRBV6-2/TRBV6-3; d_call: .; cdr3_aa: CASSFLGVADTQYF; cdr3_nt: TGTGCCAGCAGTTTCCTCGGAGTAGCTGATACGCAGTATTTT
clone_size: .; j_call: TRBJ1-2; v_call: TRBV7-2; d_call: .; cdr3_aa: CASSSAGLGYGYTF; cdr3_nt: TGTGCCAGCAGCTCAGCAGGGTTGGGGTATGGCTACACCTTC
clone_size: many; j_call: TRBJ1-5; v_call: TRBV20-1; d_call: .; cdr3_aa: CSAKRQPNQPQHF; cdr3_nt: TGCAGTGCAAAAAGACAGCCCAATCAGCCCCAGCATTTT
clone_size: .; j_call: TRBJ2-4; v_call: TRBV7-2; d_call: .; cdr3_aa: CASSLLLVDLAKNIQYF; cdr3_nt: TGTGCCAGTAGCCTCCTCCTAGTGGACCTAGCCAAAAACATTCAGTACTTC
clone_size: .; j_call: TRBJ2-7; v_call: TRBV7-6; d_call: .; cdr3_aa: CASSLQGIVYERYF; cdr3_nt: TGTGCCAGCAGCTTACAGGGGATAGTCTACGAGCGGTACTTC
clone_size: many; j_call: TRBJ2-1; v_call: TRBV5-1; d_call: TRBD2; cdr3_aa: CASSSGGAYNEQFF; cdr3_nt: TGCGCCAGCAGTTCCGGGGGGGCCTACAATGAGCAGTTCTTC
clone_size: many; j_call: TRBJ2-3; v_call: TRBV6-2/TRBV6-3; d_call: .; cdr3_aa: CASSNGAQYRTDTQYF; cdr3_nt: TGTGCCAGCAGTAACGGGGCCCAGTATAGGACAGATACGCAGTATTTT
clone_size: many; j_call: TRBJ2-3; v_call: TRBV6-2/TRBV6-3; d_call: .; cdr3_aa: CASSYLTERPDTQYF; cdr3_nt: TGTGCCAGCAGTTATCTCACAGAGAGACCAGATACGCAGTATTTT
clone_size: .; j_call: TRBJ2-7; v_call: TRBV20-1; d_call: TRBD2; cdr3_aa: CSAKPTSGNYEQYF; cdr3_nt: TGCAGTGCTAAACCTACTAGCGGGAATTACGAGCAGTACTTC
clone_size: .; j_call: TRBJ1-2; v_call: TRBV27; d_call: TRBD1; cdr3_aa: CASSETGWYGYTF; cdr3_nt: TGTGCCAGCAGTGAGACAGGGTGGTATGGCTACACCTTC
clone_size: many; j_call: TRBJ2-3; v_call: TRBV3-1; d_call: TRBD2; cdr3_aa: CASSELAGGLTDTQYF; cdr3_nt: TGTGCCAGCAGCGAACTAGCGGGGGGGCTGACAGATACGCAGTATTTT
clone_size: .; j_call: TRBJ2-7; v_call: TRBV5-4; d_call: .; cdr3_aa: CASSLAYGGPFNEQYF; cdr3_nt: TGTGCCAGCAGCTTGGCTTATGGGGGCCCTTTCAATGAGCAGTACTTC
clone_size: few; j_call: TRBJ2-2; v_call: TRBV7-2; d_call: .; cdr3_aa: CASSFSFANTGELFF; cdr3_nt: TGTGCCAGCAGCTTCTCTTTCGCGAACACCGGGGAGCTGTTTTTT
clone_size: few; j_call: TRBJ2-5; v_call: TRBV19; d_call: .; cdr3_aa: CASSMGDAGGTQYF; cdr3_nt: TGTGCCAGTAGTATGGGGGACGCTGGAGGGACCCAGTACTTC
clone_size: many; j_call: TRBJ2-7; v_call: TRBV6-2/TRBV6-3; d_call: TRBD2; cdr3_aa: CASSSGSGGTFFLYEQYF; cdr3_nt: TGTGCCAGCAGCTCCGGCAGCGGGGGAACCTTCTTTCTCTACGAGCAGTACTTC
clone_size: many; j_call: TRBJ2-1; v_call: TRBV30; d_call: .; cdr3_aa: CAWSYQRGGEQFF; cdr3_nt: TGTGCCTGGAGTTACCAGAGGGGAGGTGAGCAGTTCTTC
clone_size: many; j_call: TRBJ1-4; v_call: TRBV6-5; d_call: .; cdr3_aa: CASRLARTPDEKLFF; cdr3_nt: TGTGCCAGCCGACTGGCCCGGACACCGGATGAAAAACTGTTTTTT
clone_size: .; j_call: TRBJ1-5; v_call: TRBV2; d_call: .; cdr3_aa: CASSSGAGNQPQHF; cdr3_nt: TGTGCCAGCAGTTCAGGGGCCGGCAATCAGCCCCAGCATTTT
clone_size: many; j_call: TRBJ2-5; v_call: TRBV12-3/TRBV12-4; d_call: TRBD1; cdr3_aa: CASSFGDRAQETQYF; cdr3_nt: TGTGCCAGCAGTTTTGGGGACAGGGCGCAAGAGACCCAGTACTTC
clone_size: many; j_call: TRBJ2-7; v_call: TRBV7-9; d_call: TRBD1; cdr3_aa: CASSPSGTGYAEQYF; cdr3_nt: TGTGCCAGCAGCCCATCCGGGACAGGGTATGCGGAGCAGTACTTC
clone_size: many; j_call: TRBJ2-7; v_call: TRBV28; d_call: TRBD1; cdr3_aa: CASNPGQSYEQYF; cdr3_nt: TGTGCCAGCAACCCGGGACAGAGCTACGAGCAGTACTTC
clone_size: many; j_call: TRBJ2-1; v_call: TRBV6-2/TRBV6-3; d_call: TRBD1; cdr3_aa: CAAFGQGAYSSYNEQFF; cdr3_nt: TGTGCCGCCTTCGGGCAGGGGGCCTATAGCTCCTACAATGAGCAGTTCTTC
clone_size: many; j_call: TRBJ2-5; v_call: TRBV7-2; d_call: .; cdr3_aa: CASSLYGSPETQYF; cdr3_nt: TGTGCCAGCAGCTTATATGGCAGTCCGGAGACCCAGTACTTC
clone_size: many; j_call: TRBJ2-5; v_call: TRBV19; d_call: TRBD2; cdr3_aa: CASSAPPLLAGLLGETQYF; cdr3_nt: TGTGCCAGTAGTGCACCACCCTTACTAGCGGGGCTGCTTGGAGAGACCCAGTACTTC
clone_size: .; j_call: TRBJ1-4; v_call: TRBV25-1; d_call: .; cdr3_aa: CASSGYSEKLFF; cdr3_nt: TGTGCCAGCAGTGGTTACAGTGAAAAACTGTTTTTT
clone_size: .; j_call: TRBJ1-6; v_call: TRBV5-6; d_call: TRBD1; cdr3_aa: CASSVAGGMALHF; cdr3_nt: TGTGCCAGCAGCGTAGCAGGGGGGATGGCCCTCCACTTT
clone_size: many; j_call: TRBJ2-1; v_call: TRBV6-2/TRBV6-3; d_call: .; cdr3_aa: CASSFRTDSYNEQFF; cdr3_nt: TGTGCCAGCAGTTTCAGGACAGACTCCTACAATGAGCAGTTCTTC
clone_size: .; j_call: TRBJ2-7; v_call: TRBV5-5; d_call: TRBD2; cdr3_aa: CASSRGLASSSYNEQYF; cdr3_nt: TGTGCCAGCAGCAGAGGACTAGCGTCTAGCTCCTACAATGAGCAGTACTTC
clone_size: .; j_call: TRBJ2-2; v_call: TRBV25-1; d_call: TRBD2; cdr3_aa: CASSPAGEGTGELFF; cdr3_nt: TGTGCCAGCAGCCCCGCGGGGGAGGGCACCGGGGAGCTGTTTTTT
clone_size: many; j_call: TRBJ2-3; v_call: TRBV6-5; d_call: .; cdr3_aa: CASSYSEGPQYF; cdr3_nt: TGTGCCAGCAGTTACTCTGAAGGGCCGCAGTATTTT
clone_size: many; j_call: TRBJ2-3; v_call: TRBV10-3; d_call: TRBD1; cdr3_aa: CAISAQGAGDTQYF; cdr3_nt: TGTGCCATCAGTGCACAGGGGGCAGGAGATACGCAGTATTTT
clone_size: many; j_call: TRBJ2-5; v_call: TRBV24-1; d_call: .; cdr3_aa: CATSEGGTQYF; cdr3_nt: TGTGCCACCAGTGAAGGAGGGACCCAGTACTTC
clone_size: many; j_call: TRBJ2-5; v_call: TRBV20-1; d_call: .; cdr3_aa: CSARAADQETQYF; cdr3_nt: TGCAGTGCTAGAGCGGCGGATCAAGAGACCCAGTACTTC
clone_size: .; j_call: TRBJ1-4; v_call: TRBV2; d_call: .; cdr3_aa: CASRATGATNEKLFF; cdr3_nt: TGTGCCAGCAGAGCTACCGGAGCAACTAATGAAAAACTGTTTTTT
clone_size: few; j_call: TRBJ2-1; v_call: TRBV5-1; d_call: .; cdr3_aa: CASSRTLGSYNEQFF; cdr3_nt: TGCGCCAGCAGCAGGACATTGGGCTCCTACAATGAGCAGTTCTTC
clone_size: .; j_call: TRBJ2-3; v_call: TRBV4-1; d_call: .; cdr3_aa: CASSQLPRDTQYF; cdr3_nt: TGCGCCAGCAGCCAATTGCCGCGTGATACGCAGTATTTT
clone_size: many; j_call: TRBJ1-6; v_call: TRBV9; d_call: .; cdr3_aa: CASSVDGGLNSPLHF; cdr3_nt: TGTGCCAGCAGCGTAGACGGAGGCCTTAATTCACCCCTCCACTTT
clone_size: .; j_call: TRBJ1-5; v_call: TRBV7-9; d_call: TRBD1; cdr3_aa: CASSLGQGEHQPQHF; cdr3_nt: TGTGCCAGCAGCTTGGGACAGGGAGAGCATCAGCCCCAGCATTTT
clone_size: many; j_call: TRBJ2-7; v_call: TRBV4-1; d_call: .; cdr3_aa: CASSQKRTVYVYEQYF; cdr3_nt: TGCGCCAGCAGCCAAAAGAGGACAGTTTACGTTTACGAGCAGTACTTC
clone_size: few; j_call: TRBJ1-2; v_call: TRBV25-1; d_call: .; cdr3_aa: CASSEPFGSYGYTF; cdr3_nt: TGTGCCAGCAGTGAACCGTTTGGGTCGTATGGCTACACCTTC
clone_size: few; j_call: TRBJ1-4; v_call: TRBV5-1; d_call: TRBD1; cdr3_aa: CASRPGQGNRLGEKLFF; cdr3_nt: TGCGCCAGCAGACCGGGACAGGGGAACAGGCTAGGGGAAAAACTGTTTTTT
clone_size: many; j_call: TRBJ2-3; v_call: TRBV6-5; d_call: TRBD1; cdr3_aa: CASSPGTAPTDTQYF; cdr3_nt: TGTGCCAGCAGCCCTGGGACAGCTCCCACAGATACGCAGTATTTT
clone_size: few; j_call: TRBJ2-2; v_call: TRBV12-3/TRBV12-4; d_call: .; cdr3_aa: CASSLSDSSTGELFF; cdr3_nt: TGTGCCAGCAGTCTCTCCGACAGCTCGACTGGGGAGCTGTTTTTT
clone_size: many; j_call: TRBJ2-1; v_call: TRBV7-9; d_call: .; cdr3_aa: CASSLTDEQFF; cdr3_nt: TGTGCCAGCAGCTTAACTGATGAGCAGTTCTTC